The entry below gives a single T cell receptor (beta chain) sequence along with its context. Clones were sequenced by immunoSEQ multiplex PCR, and TCRdb holds only the in-frame ones, with some missing. The sample carries approximately 200,000 clones, around 82% recorded once. V was shortened by 3 bases and J by 7 bases, with 16 bases between the two germline ends. The CDR3 loop spans 15 amino acids. Germline V gene lookup returns CDR1 SNHLY and CDR2 FYNNEI. The sample comes from a study of blood T cell repertoires in COVID-19. Sequencing was carried out using PBMCs or T cells enriched from blood (not recorded which). The chain joins TRBV2 to TRBJ2-1, with D possibly matching TRBD1 (7 bases). The source of this sequence is a man aged 40-49 years who had recovered from COVID-19. The CDR3 loop reads CASSEEGAVKNEQFF. The CDR3 coding sequence is TGTGCCAGCAGTGAGGAGGGGGCGGTTAAGAATGAGCAGTTCTTC.